The clone carrying this TCR beta chain was found many times. Its antigen is undetermined. Described time point: persistent/refractory GD, antithyroid drugs over 5 years with positive TRAb. The authors made the TCR library using RNA they extracted from PBMCs. Guidelines of the American Thyroid Association were used to diagnose Graves' disease. Patients all came to the study from an endocrinology department in Xi'an, China. HTBI primers from iRepertoire and Arm-PCR of CDR3 regions yielded the TCR beta libraries. Authors' analysis steps: Samples collectively showed approximately 62 TRBV and more than 11 TRBJ segments. TCRdb ran MiXCR on the multiplex PCR reads and lists one entry per CDR3 protein. The V and J calls and clone size come from TCRdb's table, not from the authors' own analysis. This table holds 450,000 or so distinct CDR3 sequences, less than 25% found once. The sample originates from a study of regulatory T cells in long-lasting Graves disease.

Whole-study results and caveats: Accuracy was perhaps lowered by the small sample size.

Germline loops: CDR1 DFQATT, CDR2 SNEGSKA (reference sequence). Between the trimmed V and J ends, which lost 6 bases and 2 bases, there was a span of 17 bases. There are 14 residues in the CDR3. This specimen was peripheral blood mononuclear cells (PBMCs), taken when the disease was refractory, from a patient treated with antithyroid drugs. The clonotype originates from a female donor with Graves disease. The genes are TRBV20-1 and TRBJ2-7; tentatively, D is TRBD2 (5 bases). The CDR3 protein is CSAQRSSGTYEQYF. The CDR3 coding sequence is TGCAGTGCACAGAGATCTTCGGGAACCTACGAGCAGTACTTC.